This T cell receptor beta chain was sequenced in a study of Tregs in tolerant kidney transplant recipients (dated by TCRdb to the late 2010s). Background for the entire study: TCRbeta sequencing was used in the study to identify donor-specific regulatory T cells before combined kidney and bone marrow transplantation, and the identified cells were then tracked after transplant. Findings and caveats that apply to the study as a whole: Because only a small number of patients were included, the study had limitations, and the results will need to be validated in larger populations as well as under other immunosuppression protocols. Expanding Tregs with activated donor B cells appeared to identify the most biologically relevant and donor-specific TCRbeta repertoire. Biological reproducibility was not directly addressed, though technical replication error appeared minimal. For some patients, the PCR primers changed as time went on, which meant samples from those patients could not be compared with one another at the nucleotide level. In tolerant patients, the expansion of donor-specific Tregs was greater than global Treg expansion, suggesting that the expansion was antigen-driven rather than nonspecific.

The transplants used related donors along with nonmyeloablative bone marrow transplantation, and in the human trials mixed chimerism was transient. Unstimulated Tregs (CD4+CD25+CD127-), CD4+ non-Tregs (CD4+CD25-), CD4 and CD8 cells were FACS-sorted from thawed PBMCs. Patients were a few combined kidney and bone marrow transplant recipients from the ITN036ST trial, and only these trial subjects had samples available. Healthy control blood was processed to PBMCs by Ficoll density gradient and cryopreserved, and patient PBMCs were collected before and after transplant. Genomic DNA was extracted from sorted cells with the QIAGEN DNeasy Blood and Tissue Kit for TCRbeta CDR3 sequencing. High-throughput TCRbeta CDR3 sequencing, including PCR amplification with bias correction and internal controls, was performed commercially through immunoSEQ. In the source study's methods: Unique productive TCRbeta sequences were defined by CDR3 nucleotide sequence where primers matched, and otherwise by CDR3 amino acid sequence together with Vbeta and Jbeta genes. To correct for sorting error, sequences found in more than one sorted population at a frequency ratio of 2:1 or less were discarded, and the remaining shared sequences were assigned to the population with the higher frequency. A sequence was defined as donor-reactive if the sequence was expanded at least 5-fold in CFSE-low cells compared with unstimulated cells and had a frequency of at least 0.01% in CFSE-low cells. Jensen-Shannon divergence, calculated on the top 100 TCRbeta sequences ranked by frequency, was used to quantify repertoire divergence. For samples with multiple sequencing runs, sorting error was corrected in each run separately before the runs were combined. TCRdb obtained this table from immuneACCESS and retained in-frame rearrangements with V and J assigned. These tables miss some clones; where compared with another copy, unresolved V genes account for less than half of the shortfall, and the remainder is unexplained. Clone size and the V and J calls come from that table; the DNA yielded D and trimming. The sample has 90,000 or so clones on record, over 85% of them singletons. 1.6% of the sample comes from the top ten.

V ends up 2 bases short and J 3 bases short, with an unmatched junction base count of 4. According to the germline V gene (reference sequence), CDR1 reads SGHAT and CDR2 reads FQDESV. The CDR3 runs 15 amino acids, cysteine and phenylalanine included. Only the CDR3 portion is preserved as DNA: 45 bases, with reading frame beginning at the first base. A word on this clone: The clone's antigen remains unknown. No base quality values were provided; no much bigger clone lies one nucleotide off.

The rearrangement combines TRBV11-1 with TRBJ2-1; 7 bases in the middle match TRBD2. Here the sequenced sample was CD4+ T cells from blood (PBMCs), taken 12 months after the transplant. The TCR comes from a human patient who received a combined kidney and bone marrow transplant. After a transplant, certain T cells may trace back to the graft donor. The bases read TGTGCCAGCAGCTTAATTGGGGGGGGCTACAATGAGCAGTTCTTC. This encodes CASSLIGGGYNEQFF. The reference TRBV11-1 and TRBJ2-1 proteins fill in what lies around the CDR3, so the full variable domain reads EAEVAQSPRYKITEKSQAVAFWCDPISGHATLYWYRQILGQGPELLVQFQDESVVDDSQLPKDRFSAERLKGVDSTLKIQPAELGDSAMYLCASSLIGGGYNEQFFGPGTRLTVL.